This is a list of T cell receptor beta chains from one sample in a study of OX40 agonist ivuxolimab in advanced cancers. The assay was immunoSEQ multiplex PCR, and TCRdb's table has in-frame clones only and misses some. Of 70,000 to 80,000 clones in the sample, around 89% were seen once. The sequences come from CD4+ or CD8+ T cells sorted from blood, collected in a trial of the OX40 agonist ivuxolimab. Receptors were obtained from an adult with an advanced solid tumor such as melanoma, head and neck, liver or kidney cancer. Both conserved end residues are part of each CDR3. Clone size, where shown, is once, few, many, or a class for clones that have expanded.

V	size	J	CDR3
TRBV27	.	TRBJ2-3	CASRLAGVGTQYF
TRBV11-2	.	TRBJ2-5	CASMLLRGRGETQYF
TRBV28	once	TRBJ2-5	CASSLTSGSWETQYF
TRBV27	once	TRBJ1-1	CASSLSFWDRDITEAFF
TRBV2	.	TRBJ1-4	CASSPGLREKLFF
TRBV18	.	TRBJ1-1	CASSSGRGRTEAFF
TRBV28	.	TRBJ1-5	CASGVPGQLSNQPQHF
TRBV7-3	.	TRBJ2-3	CASSLLSPWTSGRKADTQYF
TRBV6-1	.	TRBJ1-3	CASSEADSGNTIYF
TRBV6-5	once	TRBJ2-7	CASSYGGQQYF
TRBV15	.	TRBJ1-4	CATSRDSFREKLFF
TRBV18	.	TRBJ2-3	CASSPPRGERDTQYF
TRBV7-8	.	TRBJ1-1	CASSLSVLTEAFF
TRBV5-1	few	TRBJ2-1	CASSSVRLEQFF
TRBV2	.	TRBJ2-3	CASSVRELADTQYF
TRBV27	.	TRBJ2-4	CASSLGTGGAKNIQYF
TRBV27	.	TRBJ2-3	CASSPHTDTQYF
TRBV6-6	.	TRBJ2-3	CASSYSYGNTDTQYF
TRBV9	few	TRBJ2-2	CASSRTSLNTGELFF
TRBV9	.	.	CASSPSGTSLTYEQYF
TRBV27	.	TRBJ1-6	CASSLVGQGGNSPLHF
TRBV7-3	few	TRBJ2-2	CASSLKGMNTGELFF
TRBV11-2	.	TRBJ2-1	CASSPLRGPALWDEQFF
TRBV6-1	.	TRBJ2-1	CASSVGLAGDLGQFF
TRBV5-1	.	TRBJ2-7	CASSRDSYSYEQYF
TRBV7-6	.	TRBJ2-1	CASSRQGAHNEQFF
TRBV6-5	once	TRBJ2-7	CASRRRQGSYEQYF
TRBV2	.	TRBJ2-1	CASGRQTRGNEQFF
TRBV28	once	TRBJ2-1	CASSLEYGGGSYNEQFF
TRBV7-2	.	TRBJ2-5	CASSSYGPGETQYF
TRBV15	.	TRBJ2-1	CATSQRRVNYNEQFF
TRBV18	.	.	CASSGTGGNYEQYF
TRBV9	.	TRBJ2-1	CASSVGQGYNEQFF
TRBV7-8	.	TRBJ2-3	CASSLTSGSYADTQYF
TRBV5-1	.	TRBJ1-1	CASSLDDWGQAFF
TRBV7-8	.	TRBJ1-1	CASSFGEGAEAFF
TRBV19	.	TRBJ1-2	CASSTPGQGYHGYTF
TRBV28	once	TRBJ2-1	CASRRRAVWGTVGEQFF
TRBV4-3	.	TRBJ2-1	CASSPYGISTYNEQFF
TRBV9	.	TRBJ1-4	CASSAMGREGEKLFF
TRBV6-1	.	TRBJ2-7	CASSTSGGPYEQYF
TRBV11-2	few	TRBJ2-3	CASSFASFGYTDTQYF
TRBV7-2	.	TRBJ2-3	CASSIPNSARVDTQYF
TRBV27	few	TRBJ2-5	CASSFVGRETQYF
TRBV6-6	once	TRBJ2-1	CASGLAGDNEQFF
TRBV5-1	few	TRBJ2-5	CASSPRRGEETQYF
TRBV6-6	.	TRBJ2-7	CASRASGSGRSNEQYF
TRBV28	.	TRBJ2-5	CASSSWASGQETQYF
TRBV6-5	.	TRBJ2-4	CASKGTGGENIQYF
TRBV27	.	TRBJ1-1	CASSPRLNQANTEAFF